These 10 T cell receptor beta chains originate from one sample sequenced in a study of radiotherapy plus CTLA-4 blockade in lung cancer. TCRdb's copy holds only in-frame clones and misses some; the assay was immunoSEQ multiplex PCR. The table has 80,000 to 100,000 clones, roughly 74% seen once. This specimen was peripheral blood, taken from a patient treated with radiotherapy plus ipilimumab. All receptors come from a human donor with non-small cell lung cancer who had a partial response to radiotherapy plus ipilimumab. Some clones in this sample may be carry-over from other donors' samples.

The V gene is TRBV7-2, the J gene TRBJ2-1; TRBD2 matches 15 bases. Germline CDR1 and CDR2: SGHTA and FQGNSA. This CDR3 is built from 15 residues. V was pared by 5 bases and J by 8 bases, with 4 bases of the junction left unmatched. The CDR3: CASSRTSGGEHEQFF. CDR3 bases: TGTGCCAGCAGCCGGACTAGCGGGGGGGAACATGAGCAGTTCTTC. Together with reference TRBV7-2 and TRBJ2-1, the CDR3 gives the full variable domain: GAGVSQSPSNKVTEKGKDVELRCDPISGHTALYWYRQSLGQGLEFLIYFQGNSAPDKSGLPSDRFSAERTGGSVSTLTIQRTQQEDSAVYLCASSRTSGGEHEQFFGPGTRLTVL.

The chain has TRBV19 and TRBJ1-2, with 11 bases that match TRBD1. The V segment lost 5 bases and the J segment 4 bases; nucleotides outside the gene matches: 12. The CDR3 is 17 amino acids. Looked up from germline, CDR1 is LNHDA and CDR2 is SQIVND (reference sequence). CDR3 nucleotides: TGTGCCAGTAGTCTGAGGACAGGGGGCGCCCGGGGCTATGGCTACACCTTC. Translated: CASSLRTGGARGYGYTF.

V and J are TRBV30 and TRBJ2-5; TRBD1 agrees at 7 bases. The J call may be in error: the DNA end matches TRBJ2-7 better. The CDR3 totals 14 residues. The V gene's germline CDR1 is GTSNPN and CDR2 SVGIG (reference sequence). The CDR3 sequence: CAWNVKGASYEQYF. The CDR3 DNA sequence: TGTGCCTGGAATGTGAAGGGGGCTTCCTACGAGCAGTACTTC.

Ten or more counts support this clone. The rearrangement joins TRBV7-6 to TRBJ1-4, with a possible D match to TRBD1 (6 bases). This CDR3 has 11 residues. Trimming took 5 bases from V and 12 from J, leaving 10 bases between them. The germline CDR1 and CDR2 sequences are SGHVS and FNYEAQ. CDR3 region: CASSTEGELFF. DNA of the CDR3: TGTGCCAGCAGCACAGAGGGGGAACTGTTTTTT.

The rearrangement joins TRBV2 to TRBJ2-1; TRBD2 aligns across 10 bases. CDR1 and CDR2 from the germline V gene are SNHLY and FYNNEI. This CDR3 has 16 amino acids. The J segment lost 6 bases and the V segment lost 5 bases, leaving 10 bases of the junction unmatched. The CDR3 loop is CASSYITSGVSNEQFF. CDR3 bases: TGTGCCAGCAGTTATATAACTAGCGGGGTCTCCAATGAGCAGTTCTTC.

This clone appeared a single time. The chain has TRBV5-6 and TRBJ1-1; tentative D call: TRBD1 (5 bases). Trimming cost V 3 bases and J 4 bases, with 13 bases left between them. CDR1 SGHDT and CDR2 YYEEEE come from the germline V gene. The CDR3 length is 14 residues. The CDR3 DNA reads TGTGCCAGCAGCTATGGAGGGGCGGGCACTGAAGCTTTCTTT. This sequence encodes CASSYGGAGTEAFF.

This clone has a single count. The chain has TRBV5-6 and TRBJ2-1; 11 bases fit TRBD2. There are 17 residues in the CDR3. CDR1 and CDR2 from the germline V gene are SGHDT and YYEEEE. The V segment lost 2 bases and the J segment 8 bases; nucleotides outside the gene matches: 12. CDR3 sequence (DNA): TGTGCCAGCAGCTTCCTCGTAACTAGCGGGAGTTGGGATGAGCAGTTCTTC. This sequence encodes CASSFLVTSGSWDEQFF.

The V gene is TRBV4-3, the J gene TRBJ1-2; D is undetermined. The ends were cut back, 3 bases at V and 8 bases at J, with 13 bases in the middle. CDR1 is LGHNA, CDR2 YSLEER, per germline. The CDR3 is 13 amino acids. The CDR3 coding sequence is TGCGCCAGCAGCCACCCGGATGGAGGGGGCTACACCTTC. It yields the protein CASSHPDGGGYTF.

The V and J genes are TRBV6-6 and TRBJ2-5, with TRBD1 as a possible D gene (5 bases). This CDR3 comprises 15 residues. Germline V lookup: CDR1 MNHNY, CDR2 SVGAGI (reference sequence). Trimming shortened V by 2 bases and J by 5 bases, and 15 bases separated the two germline ends. DNA for the CDR3: TGTGCCAGCAGTTACCCAGAAGTGGGGCTGGAGACCCAGTACTTC. Its protein product is CASSYPEVGLETQYF.

This clone was observed a few times. The rearrangement links TRBV19 to TRBJ2-1, with 14 nucleotides matching TRBD2. CDR3 length equals 20 residues. The junction had 18 bases not matched to a gene; V was cut back by 6 bases and J by 5 bases. Looked up from germline, CDR1 is LNHDA and CDR2 is SQIVND (reference sequence). CDR3 DNA sequence: TGTGCCAGTAGCCCACTTGCCCGGGGACTAGCGGGGGCTATGGACAATGAGCAGTTCTTC. Translation: CASSPLARGLAGAMDNEQFF.